This entry lists 28 T cell receptor beta chains sequenced from one sample in a study of early T cells in non-severe SARS-CoV-2 infection. TCRdb reanalysed the 5' RACE reads using MiXCR and keeps one entry per CDR3 protein. The sample gives around 80,000 distinct CDR3 sequences, approximately 13% of which show up once; 5.5% to 7.5% is in the top ten. The sequenced sample was whole blood. These receptors all stem from an adult who was a healthcare worker with PCR-confirmed SARS-CoV-2 infection or an uninfected control (not recorded which).

This clonotype was seen many times. The J gene is TRBJ2-2, the V gene TRBV6-4; 7 nucleotides align to TRBD1. The CDR3 is 16 residues long. Germline V gene data show CDR1 as MRHNA and CDR2 as SNTAGT. V dropped 4 bases and J dropped 2; count of bases not matched to a gene: 7. The CDR3: CASSAVGTVNTGELFF. Here the CDR3 DNA reads TGTGCCAGCAGTGCAGTGGGGACAGTTAACACCGGGGAGCTGTTTTTT.

The V gene is TRBV29-1, the J gene TRBJ2-7; the match to TRBD1 covers 8 bases. CDR3 length: 13 amino acids. Looked up from germline, CDR1 is SQVTM and CDR2 is ANQGSEA. Losses at the gene ends were 4 bases for V and 5 bases for J; bases not matched to a gene: 7. The CDR3 nucleotides are TGCAGCGTTGCGTTTCAGGGGGCAAACGAGCAGTACTTC. Amino acids: CSVAFQGANEQYF.

This clonotype was seen many times. The chain carries TRBV4-2 and TRBJ2-3, with D possibly matching TRBD2 (5 bases). The germline V gene encodes CDR1 LGHNA and CDR2 YNFKEQ. The CDR3 contains 17 residues. The V gene lost 3 bases and the J gene lost 6 bases, with 22 bases spanning the gap. CDR3 in amino acids: CASSHAPGLQSPDTQYF. CDR3 DNA sequence: TGTGCCAGCAGCCACGCCCCTGGACTTCAAAGTCCCGATACGCAGTATTTT.

This clonotype came up a few times. The chain couples TRBV4-1 to TRBJ2-7; no reliable D call. Germline CDR1 reads MGHRA; CDR2 reads YSYEKL. The length of the CDR3 is 12 residues. V lost 0 bases and J 5 bases, leaving 5 bases between the germline ends. CDR3 residues: CASSQDRNEQYF. In nucleotides, the CDR3 is TGCGCCAGCAGCCAAGATCGAAACGAGCAGTACTTC.

Many counts were recorded for this clonotype. This chain connects TRBV20-1 to TRBJ1-2; 7 nucleotides line up with TRBD1. The V gene end was trimmed by 2 bases and the J gene end by 0 bases; junction bases not matched to a gene: 0. The CDR3 loop spans 13 amino acids. Germline V gene sequence: CDR1 DFQATT, CDR2 SNEGSKA (reference sequence). The CDR3 sequence is CSARQGANYGYTF. CDR3 DNA: TGCAGTGCTAGACAGGGGGCTAACTATGGCTACACCTTC.

The V call is TRBV20-1, the J call TRBJ1-1; D uncertain. Trimming pared 5 bases from V and 3 bases from J, leaving 16 bases between. CDR1 is DFQATT, CDR2 SNEGSKA, per germline (reference sequence). The CDR3 loop spans 14 amino acids. The CDR3: CSAFQTRVDTEAFF. In DNA, the CDR3 is TGCAGTGCTTTTCAGACGCGGGTGGACACTGAAGCTTTCTTT.

This clonotype has just a few counts. A read error may account for a junction end that differs from germline. The genes are TRBV9 and TRBJ2-1; perhaps TRBD2 as D (6 bases). Germline CDR1 SGDLS, CDR2 YYNGEE. The CDR3 spans 16 residues. CDR3 amino acids: CASSPPSGPGVNAQFF. The CDR3 DNA sequence: TGTGCCAGCAGCCCCCCCTCTGGGCCGGGGGTTAATGCGCAGTTCTTC.

The sample holds a few counts of this clonotype. The chain links TRBV5-1 to TRBJ2-1; TRBD2 aligns across 9 bases. The junction had 14 bases not matched to a gene; V was cut back by 7 bases and J by 0 bases. The germline V gene has CDR1 SGHRS and CDR2 YFSETQ. The CDR3 has 18 residues. The CDR3 here is CASSPGLAGRVSYNEQFF. The CDR3 bases are TGCGCCAGCTCCCCTGGGCTAGCGGGAAGAGTCTCCTACAATGAGCAGTTCTTC.

This clonotype appeared a few times. The chain recombines TRBV24-1 with TRBJ2-3; 7 bases agree with TRBD1. CDR1 and CDR2 from the germline V gene are KGHDR and SFDVKD. V trimming: 9 bases; J trimming: 2 bases; junction bases outside the gene matches: 10. CDR3 size: 15 residues. The CDR3 loop reads CATSTGASSTDTQYF. The CDR3 DNA reads TGTGCCACCTCAACAGGGGCAAGTTCCACAGATACGCAGTATTTT.

The genes are TRBV3-1 and TRBJ1-1, with D unclear. Germline V lookup: CDR1 LGHDT, CDR2 YNNKEL (reference sequence). The CDR3 has 12 amino acids. Trimming cost V 4 bases and J 5 bases, with 8 bases left between them. The CDR3 nucleotides read TGTGCCAGCAGCCTGGGATGGACTGAAGCTTTCTTT. Translation gives CASSLGWTEAFF.

This clonotype was found many times. The chain links TRBV12-3 or TRBV12-4 to TRBJ1-5, with D possibly being TRBD1 (6 bases). This CDR3 contains 15 residues. V lost 3 bases and J lost 3, with 12 bases in between. The CDR3: CASSLVQGANQPQHF. The CDR3 DNA reads TGTGCCAGCAGTTTGGTACAGGGAGCCAATCAGCCCCAGCATTTT.

This clonotype was recorded a few times. The gene calls are TRBV5-4 and TRBJ1-1, with D possibly being TRBD1 (5 bases). V lost 5 bases to trimming and J lost 3 bases, with 14 bases between them. Germline V gives CDR1 SGHNT, CDR2 YYREEE (reference sequence). The CDR3 extends over 14 amino acids. The CDR3 DNA is TGTGCCAGCAGTCCGCAGGGCGGGTACACTGAAGCTTTCTTT. Amino acids: CASSPQGGYTEAFF.

This clonotype came up a few times. CDR3 region: CASSHEGRGNGAFF. CDR3 nucleotide sequence: TGTGCCAGCAGCCACGAGGGGAGGGGAAATGGAGCTTTCTTT. The rearrangement joins TRBV7-9 to TRBJ1-1, with D maybe TRBD1 (5 bases). Germline lookup yields CDR1 SEHNR and CDR2 FQNEAQ (reference sequence). The V end was cut by 5 bases, the J end by 10 bases, with 20 bases between. The CDR3 has 14 residues.

CDR3 residues: CSVGRGSPYGYTF. As DNA, the CDR3 is TGCAGCGTTGGCAGGGGCTCTCCATATGGCTACACCTTC. V gene TRBV29-1 combines with J gene TRBJ1-2, with a possible D match to TRBD1 (6 bases). V lost 4 bases to trimming and J lost 5 bases, with 14 bases between them. Germline V gene data show CDR1 as SQVTM and CDR2 as ANQGSEA. This CDR3 has 13 amino acids.

This clonotype has just a few counts. The rearrangement links TRBV4-1 to TRBJ2-7; 7 bases are a match to TRBD1. The CDR3 consists of 16 residues. With 0 bases clipped from V and 2 bases from J, the junction kept 7 bases outside the gene matches. Per germline, CDR1 MGHRA and CDR2 YSYEKL. The CDR3 region has the DNA TGCGCCAGCAGCCAAGATCGTAGGCAGGGGGCCTACGAGCAGTACTTC. Encoded protein: CASSQDRRQGAYEQYF.

Many counts were recorded for this clonotype. The chain joins TRBV6-6 to TRBJ2-6; D may be TRBD1 (6 bases). V gave up 4 bases and J gave up 1 base, with 11 bases separating them. Germline V gene data show CDR1 as MNHNY and CDR2 as SVGAGI (reference sequence). The CDR3 is 16 residues long. CDR3: CASSFSQGSGANVLTF. The CDR3 DNA sequence: TGTGCCAGCAGTTTTTCACAGGGATCTGGGGCCAACGTCCTGACTTTC.

This clonotype was seen more than once but under ten times. The chain has TRBV10-2 and TRBJ2-2; 9 nucleotides line up with TRBD1. J was trimmed by 3 bases and V by 7 bases; bases with no gene match: 9. The CDR3 contains 16 residues. Germline CDR1 reads WSHSY; CDR2 reads SAAADI. This CDR3 reads CASTGQWDRDTGELFF. The CDR3 nucleotides are TGCGCCAGCACCGGGCAGTGGGACAGGGACACCGGGGAGCTGTTTTTT.

This clonotype appeared a few times. The CDR3 reads CSARADRATEAFF. The DNA of the CDR3 is TGCAGTGCTAGAGCGGACAGGGCTACTGAAGCTTTCTTT. This chain links TRBV20-1 with TRBJ1-1; 8 nucleotides match TRBD1. CDR3 length: 13 residues. CDR1 DFQATT and CDR2 SNEGSKA come from the germline V gene (reference sequence). Germline trimming cut 1 base from V and 5 bases from J; bases unmatched to any gene: 3.

This rearrangement joins TRBV7-9 to TRBJ1-5, with D unclear. The length of the CDR3 is 13 residues. Per the germline V gene, CDR1 is SEHNR and CDR2 is FQNEAQ (reference sequence). With 2 bases removed from V and 3 bases from J, the gap between germline ends came to 5 bases. For the CDR3, the DNA is TGTGCCAGCAGCTTACAAGTCAATCAGCCCCAGCATTTT. This codes for CASSLQVNQPQHF.

This clonotype has ten or more counts. The gene calls are TRBV13 and TRBJ2-2, with TRBD1 matching over 7 bases. The CDR3 length is 17 residues. V lost 5 bases to trimming and J lost 0 bases; unmatched junction nucleotides: 9. Per germline, CDR1 PRHDT and CDR2 FYEKMQ (reference sequence). The CDR3 nucleotides are TGTGCCAGCAGCCCTACCTGGGACAGTTCGAACACCGGGGAGCTGTTTTTT. This sequence encodes CASSPTWDSSNTGELFF.

This chain uses TRBV10-3 with TRBJ1-1; weak D call: TRBD1 (6 bases). The CDR3 sequence is 13 residues long. The V end was cut by 0 bases, the J end by 8 bases, with 10 bases between. Germline V gene sequence: CDR1 ENHRY, CDR2 SYGVKD. CDR3 DNA: TGTGCCATCAGTGAGTCTATAGGGGGAGAAGCTTTCTTT. Translating it yields CAISESIGGEAFF.

V and J are TRBV29-1 and TRBJ2-7; no clear D gene. Germline V lookup: CDR1 SQVTM, CDR2 ANQGSEA. This CDR3 contains 12 residues. V was trimmed by 5 bases and J by 2 bases, leaving 10 bases between them. The CDR3 loop reads CSVPGPAYEQYF. The CDR3 DNA reads TGCAGCGTTCCAGGACCCGCCTACGAGCAGTACTTC.

This chain uses TRBV2 with TRBJ2-2; D ambiguous. The CDR3 runs 12 residues. Trimming cost V 2 bases and J 6 bases, with 4 bases left between them. Germline V gene data show CDR1 as SNHLY and CDR2 as FYNNEI. In DNA, the CDR3 is TGTGCCAGCAGTGAAAGTCCCGGGGAGCTGTTTTTT. Its translation is CASSESPGELFF.

This clonotype was found a few times. The J gene is TRBJ2-3, the V gene TRBV7-9; TRBD2 might be the D (5 bases). Germline CDR1 reads SEHNR; CDR2 reads FQNEAQ (reference sequence). The CDR3 consists of 16 residues. The V and J ends lost 5 bases and 1 base respectively, with 16 bases between them. In DNA, the CDR3 is TGTGCCAGCAGCCGTATGTTGGCCGGGGGCACAGATACGCAGTATTTT. Its translation is CASSRMLAGGTDTQYF.

This clonotype was picked up many times. The gene calls are TRBV29-1 and TRBJ2-7; 8 bases are a match to TRBD1. The CDR3 runs 14 residues. V was clipped by 5 bases and J by 3 bases; unmatched bases: 9. Germline CDR1 reads SQVTM; CDR2 reads ANQGSEA. The CDR3 loop reads CSVLVGTGGYEQYF. The DNA for the CDR3 is TGCAGCGTTTTGGTTGGGACAGGAGGCTACGAGCAGTACTTC.

The rearrangement uses TRBV7-8 and TRBJ2-3; TRBD2 matches 8 bases. Germline lookup yields CDR1 SGHVS and CDR2 FQNEAQ. The CDR3 length is 14 residues. Trimming took 8 bases from V and 0 from J; bases not matched to a gene: 4. The CDR3 region is CASGVAGSTDTQYF. In nucleotides, the CDR3 is TGTGCCAGCGGTGTAGCGGGAAGCACAGATACGCAGTATTTT.

This chain connects TRBV12-3 or TRBV12-4 to TRBJ1-5; no reliable D call. CDR3 size: 12 residues. V lost 6 bases, J lost 6 bases, and 9 bases lay in between. In DNA form, the CDR3 reads TGTGCCAGCAGCCCGAAGGTTCAGCCCCAGCATTTT. This encodes CASSPKVQPQHF.

This clonotype has at least ten counts. Written as DNA, the CDR3 is TGTGCCAGCAGTTTGGGGGGCGCGGGGACAGATACGCAGTATTTT. It is translated as CASSLGGAGTDTQYF. The genes are TRBV27 and TRBJ2-3; D is tentatively TRBD1 or TRBD2 (6 bases each). Per germline, CDR1 MNHEY and CDR2 SMNVEV (reference sequence). CDR3 length: 15 residues. Trimming took 3 bases from V and 3 from J, leaving 13 bases between them.